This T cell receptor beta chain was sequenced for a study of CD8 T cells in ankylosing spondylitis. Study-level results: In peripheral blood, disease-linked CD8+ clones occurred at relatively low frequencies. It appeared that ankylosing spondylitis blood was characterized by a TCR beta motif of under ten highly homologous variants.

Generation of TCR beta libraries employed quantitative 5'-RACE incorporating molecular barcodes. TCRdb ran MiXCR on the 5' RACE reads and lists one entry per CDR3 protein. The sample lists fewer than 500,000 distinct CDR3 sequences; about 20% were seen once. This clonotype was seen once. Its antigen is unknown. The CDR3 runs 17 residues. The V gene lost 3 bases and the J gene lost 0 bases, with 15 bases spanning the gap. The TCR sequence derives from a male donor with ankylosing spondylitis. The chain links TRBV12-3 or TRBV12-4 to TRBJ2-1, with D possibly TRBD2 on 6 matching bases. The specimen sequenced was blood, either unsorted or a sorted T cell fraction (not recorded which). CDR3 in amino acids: CASSFPRGGSSYNEQFF. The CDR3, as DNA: TGTGCCAGCAGTTTCCCTAGGGGAGGAAGCTCCTACAATGAGCAGTTCTTC.